Below, 9 T cell receptor beta chains from the same sample are listed, as sequenced in a study of T cell changes during pregnancy in multiple sclerosis. TCRdb's table, derived via immunoSEQ multiplex PCR, lists solely in-frame clones and lacks some. Among 75,000 to 95,000 clones, almost 95% were seen once, and the ten largest hold more than 2%. Source: peripheral blood, taken after pregnancy. These TCRs come from a female donor with multiple sclerosis, enrolled in a pregnancy study.

This clone is a singleton in its sample. The V gene is TRBV27, the J gene TRBJ1-6; D not resolved. The V gene lost 2 bases and the J gene lost 2 bases, with 7 bases spanning the gap. The germline gives CDR1 MNHEY, CDR2 SMNVEV (reference sequence). The CDR3 is 15 residues long. CDR3 sequence reads: CASSLDIAYNSPLHF. The CDR3, as DNA: TGTGCCAGCAGTTTAGACATAGCCTATAATTCACCCCTCCACTTT.

V usage is TRBV6-1 and J usage is TRBJ1-5, with 7 positions matching TRBD1. CDR1 is MNHNS, CDR2 SASEGT, per germline. Germline trimming cut 6 bases from V and 6 bases from J; bases unmatched to any gene: 11. CDR3 length equals 15 residues. CDR3 sequence: CASSQRQGRGQPQHF. The CDR3 region has the DNA TGTGCCAGCAGCCAGAGACAGGGACGAGGTCAGCCCCAGCATTTT.

This clone has a single count. This chain links TRBV2 with TRBJ1-2; 7 bases align to TRBD1. V gave up 5 bases and J gave up 7 bases; unmatched junction bases: 7. There are 13 residues in the CDR3. Germline values: CDR1 SNHLY, CDR2 FYNNEI. For the CDR3, the DNA is TGTGCCAGCAGTATACAGGGGAAGGGTGGCTACACCTTC. Protein sequence: CASSIQGKGGYTF.

V gene TRBV19 combines with J gene TRBJ2-7; the match to TRBD1 covers 7 bases. CDR3 length equals 14 residues. The trim removed 6 bases at V and 1 base at J, leaving 6 bases unmatched. Germline V gene sequence: CDR1 LNHDA, CDR2 SQIVND (reference sequence). The chain's CDR3 is CASSPNRGSYEQYF. The DNA for the CDR3 is TGTGCCAGTAGCCCGAACAGGGGTTCCTACGAGCAGTACTTC.

The CDR3 DNA reads TGTGCCAGCAGCCCACAGGGGACTGAAGCTTTCTTT. This codes for CASSPQGTEAFF. The chain combines TRBV5-8 with TRBJ1-1; 7 nucleotides line up with TRBD1. Unmatched junction bases numbered 2, after V lost 4 bases and J lost 5 bases. This CDR3 region has 12 residues. Germline V gene sequence: CDR1 SGHTS, CDR2 YDEGEE.

The chain is built from TRBV4-3 and TRBJ1-2; 8 nucleotides match TRBD1. The CDR3 spans 16 residues. CDR1 and CDR2 from the germline V gene are LGHNA and YSLEER. The V and J ends lost 0 bases and 7 bases, in that order; junction bases with no gene match: 10. CDR3 sequence reads: CASSQDPTGVDFGYTF. CDR3 coding DNA: TGCGCCAGCAGCCAAGATCCGACAGGGGTGGACTTTGGCTACACCTTC.

The rearrangement joins TRBV5-1 to TRBJ2-5; D is perhaps TRBD2 (7 bases). Trimming shortened V by 3 bases and J by 2 bases, and 17 bases separated the two germline ends. The CDR3 runs 16 residues. Germline V lookup: CDR1 SGHRS, CDR2 YFSETQ. CDR3 nucleotides: TGCGCCAGCAGCTCTCCGGGGGGCCCTATACAAGAGACCCAGTACTTC. This codes for CASSSPGGPIQETQYF.

V usage is TRBV13 and J usage is TRBJ1-2; 7 bases align to TRBD1. The V and J ends lost 2 bases and 2 bases, in that order; junction bases with no gene match: 2. The CDR3 is 14 residues long. Looked up from germline, CDR1 is PRHDT and CDR2 is FYEKMQ (reference sequence). CDR3: CASSLKGGNYGYTF. As DNA, the CDR3 is TGTGCCAGCAGCTTAAAAGGGGGCAACTATGGCTACACCTTC.

The chain joins TRBV29-1 to TRBJ1-3; tentative D call: TRBD1 (5 bases). The V gene's germline CDR1 is SQVTM and CDR2 ANQGSEA. The length of the CDR3 is 12 residues. Trimming removed 7 bases from V and 2 bases from J, with 9 bases in between. CDR3 in amino acids: CSGRGTGNTIYF. CDR3 sequence (DNA): TGCAGCGGGCGGGGGACTGGAAACACCATATATTTT.